This T cell receptor beta chain derives from a study of cytomegalovirus exposure and HLA in healthy donors. Study background: Earlier, about 180 million T cells were analyzed, and more than 100 million unique TCR beta sequences were found among them.

PCR employed 60 Vbeta and 13 Jbeta primers. The method was immunoSEQ multiplex PCR; TCRdb's version includes in-frame clones alone and lacks a portion of them. Altogether over 150,000 clones are present, around 68% being singletons, with the ten largest covering 1.3% to 1.5%. V was shortened by 1 base and J by 0 bases, with 8 bases between the two germline ends. CDR3 length: 15 amino acids. The germline CDR1 and CDR2 sequences are SGHDN and FVKESK. Overall study results and limits: Indistinguishable V segments, including TRBV6-2 and TRBV6-3, were excluded. An observed cluster of highly shared sequence variants was recorded as a likely sequencing artifact. Earlier analysis found most TCR beta V segments productive about 87% or about 30% of the time.

This clone has a handful of counts. The antigen is unknown. The V call is TRBV14, the J call TRBJ2-3; the D gene is possibly TRBD1 (6 bases). This clonotype was obtained from a man aged 50 or older in good health and CMV-seronegative. Sequenced input: PBMCs. The CDR3 sequence: CASSQGRGSTDTQYF. The CDR3 nucleotides are TGTGCCAGCAGCCAAGGAAGGGGGAGCACAGATACGCAGTATTTT. The full variable domain, completed using reference TRBV14 and TRBJ2-3, is EAGVTQFPSHSVIEKGQTVTLRCDPISGHDNLYWYRRVMGKEIKFLLHFVKESKQDESGMPNNRFLAERTGGTYSTLKVQPAELEDSGVYFCASSQGRGSTDTQYFGPGTRLTVL.